This T cell receptor beta chain is drawn from a study of CD8+CD57+ T cells in acquired aplastic anemia. Study details: DNA recovered from sorted CD4+ and CD8+ cells had a mean of approximately 3.2 ug.

The CDR3 is made up of 15 amino acids. V was trimmed by 3 bases and J by 0 bases, leaving 11 bases between them. Germline loops: CDR1 SGHRS, CDR2 YFSETQ. Patients included in sequencing had previously demonstrated CD8+CD57+ cell expansion by flow cytometry. Severe acquired aplastic anemia was present in all patients. The template for TCR beta VDJ and CDR3 sequence profiling was genomic DNA. TCRdb fed the reads into MiXCR, producing one record per CDR3 protein. Here the sample spans a few hundred thousand distinct CDR3 sequences, around 32% being singletons. Points from the study as a whole: Overlapping CD8+ CDR3 repertoires of patients and controls contained around 31 shared sequences.

A few counts support this clonotype. Its antigen is as yet unknown. This TCR was recovered from a human donor with aplastic anemia. V usage is TRBV5-1 and J usage is TRBJ2-3; D is perhaps TRBD2 (6 bases). Sequencing was carried out using sorted CD4+, CD8+, or CD8+CD57+ T cells (not recorded which) from PBMCs. As DNA, the CDR3 is TGCGCCAGCAGCTACCTAGCGACTAGCACAGATACGCAGTATTTT. Its protein is CASSYLATSTDTQYF.